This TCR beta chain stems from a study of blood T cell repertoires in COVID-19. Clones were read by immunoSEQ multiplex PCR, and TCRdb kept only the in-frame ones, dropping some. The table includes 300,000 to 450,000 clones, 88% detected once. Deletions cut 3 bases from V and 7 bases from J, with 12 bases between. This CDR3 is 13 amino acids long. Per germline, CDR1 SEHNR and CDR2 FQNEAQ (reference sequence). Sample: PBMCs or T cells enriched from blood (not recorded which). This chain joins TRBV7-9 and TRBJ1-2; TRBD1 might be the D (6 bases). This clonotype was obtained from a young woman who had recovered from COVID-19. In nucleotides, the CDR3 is TGTGCCAGCAGCTTTCTGGGGGCTGGTGGCTACACCTTC. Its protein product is CASSFLGAGGYTF. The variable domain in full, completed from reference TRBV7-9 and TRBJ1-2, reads DTGVSQNPRHKITKRGQNVTFRCDPISEHNRLYWYRQTLGQGPEFLTYFQNEAQLEKSRLLSDRFSAERPKGSFSTLEIQRTEQGDSAMYLCASSFLGAGGYTFGSGTRLTVV.